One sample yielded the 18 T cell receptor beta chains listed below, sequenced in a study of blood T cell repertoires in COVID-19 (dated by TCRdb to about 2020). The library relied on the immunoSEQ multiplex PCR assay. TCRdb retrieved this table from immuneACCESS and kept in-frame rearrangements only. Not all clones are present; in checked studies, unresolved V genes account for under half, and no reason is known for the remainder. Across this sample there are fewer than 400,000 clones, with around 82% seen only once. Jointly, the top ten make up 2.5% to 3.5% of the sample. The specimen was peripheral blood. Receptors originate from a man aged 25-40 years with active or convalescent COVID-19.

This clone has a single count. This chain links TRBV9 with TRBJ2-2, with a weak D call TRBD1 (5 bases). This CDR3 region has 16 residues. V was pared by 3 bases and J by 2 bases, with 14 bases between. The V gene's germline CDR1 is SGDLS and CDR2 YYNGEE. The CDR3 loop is CASSGVGAENTGELFF. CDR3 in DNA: TGTGCCAGCAGCGGGGTAGGGGCCGAAAACACCGGGGAGCTGTTTTTT.

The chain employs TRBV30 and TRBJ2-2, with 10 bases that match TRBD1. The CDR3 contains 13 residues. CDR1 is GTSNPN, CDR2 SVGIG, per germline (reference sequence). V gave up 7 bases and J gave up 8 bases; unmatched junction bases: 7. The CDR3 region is CALAGTGVGELFF. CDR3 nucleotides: TGTGCCTTAGCCGGGACAGGGGTTGGGGAGCTGTTTTTT.

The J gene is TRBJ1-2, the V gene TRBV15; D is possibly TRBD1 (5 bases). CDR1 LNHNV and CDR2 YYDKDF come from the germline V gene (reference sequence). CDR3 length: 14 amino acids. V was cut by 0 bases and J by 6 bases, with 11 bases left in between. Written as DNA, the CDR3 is TGTGCCACCAGCAGAGATACCCAAGGGGATGGCTACACCTTC. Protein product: CATSRDTQGDGYTF. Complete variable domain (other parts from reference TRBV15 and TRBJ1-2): DAMVIQNPRYQVTQFGKPVTLSCSQTLNHNVMYWYQQKSSQAPKLLFHYYDKDFNNEADTPDNFQSRRPNTSFCFLDIRSPGLGDTAMYLCATSRDTQGDGYTFGSGTRLTVV.

DNA of the CDR3: TGTGCCACACAAGACAGGTCCTATGAAAAACTGTTTTTT. The encoded protein is CATQDRSYEKLFF. The chain carries TRBV19 and TRBJ1-4; possibly TRBD1 for D (6 bases). Trimming pared 10 bases from V and 6 bases from J, leaving 15 bases between. The CDR3 contains 13 residues. The germline gives CDR1 LNHDA, CDR2 SQIVND (reference sequence).

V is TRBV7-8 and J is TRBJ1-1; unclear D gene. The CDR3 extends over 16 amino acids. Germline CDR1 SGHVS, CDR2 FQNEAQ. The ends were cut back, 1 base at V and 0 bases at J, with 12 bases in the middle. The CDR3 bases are TGTGCCAGCAGCTTAGTAACCGGACTCATGAACACTGAAGCTTTCTTT. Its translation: CASSLVTGLMNTEAFF.

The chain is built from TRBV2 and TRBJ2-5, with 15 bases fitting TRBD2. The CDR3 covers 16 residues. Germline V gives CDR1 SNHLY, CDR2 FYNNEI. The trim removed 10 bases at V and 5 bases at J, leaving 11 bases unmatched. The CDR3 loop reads CATNSGLAGGEETQYF. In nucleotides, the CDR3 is TGTGCCACCAACTCAGGACTAGCGGGGGGGGAGGAGACCCAGTACTTC.

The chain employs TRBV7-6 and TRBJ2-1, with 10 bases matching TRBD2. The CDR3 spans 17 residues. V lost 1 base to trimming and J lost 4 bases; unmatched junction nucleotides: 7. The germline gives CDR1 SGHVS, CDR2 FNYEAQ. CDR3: CASSLGTGTSVYNEQFF. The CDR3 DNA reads TGTGCCAGCAGCTTAGGGACGGGGACTAGCGTGTACAATGAGCAGTTCTTC.

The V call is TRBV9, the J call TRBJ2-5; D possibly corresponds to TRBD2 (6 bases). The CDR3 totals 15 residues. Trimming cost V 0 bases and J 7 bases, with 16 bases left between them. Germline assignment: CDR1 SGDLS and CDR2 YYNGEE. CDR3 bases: TGTGCCAGCAGCGTAGGGGACTTCCCTCCGGCGACCCAGTACTTC. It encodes CASSVGDFPPATQYF.

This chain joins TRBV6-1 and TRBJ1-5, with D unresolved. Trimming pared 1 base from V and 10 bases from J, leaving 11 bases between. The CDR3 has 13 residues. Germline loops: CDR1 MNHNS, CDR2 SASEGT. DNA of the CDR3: TGTGCCAGCAGTGAAGGAGAGATCAAACCCCAGCATTTT. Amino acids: CASSEGEIKPQHF.

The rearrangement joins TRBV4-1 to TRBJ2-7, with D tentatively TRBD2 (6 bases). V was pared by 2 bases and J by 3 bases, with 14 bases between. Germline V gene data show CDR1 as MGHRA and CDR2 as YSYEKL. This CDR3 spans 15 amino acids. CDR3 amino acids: CASSQRPTSRYEQYF. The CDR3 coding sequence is TGCGCCAGCAGCCAACGTCCTACTAGCCGCTACGAGCAGTACTTC.

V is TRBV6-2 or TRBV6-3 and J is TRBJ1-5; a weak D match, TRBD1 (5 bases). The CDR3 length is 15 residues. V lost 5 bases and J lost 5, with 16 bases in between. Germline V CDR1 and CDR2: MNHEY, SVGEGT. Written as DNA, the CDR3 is TGTGCCAGCAGTAGCCAGGGTAGAATAGATCAGCCCCAGCATTTT. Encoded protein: CASSSQGRIDQPQHF.

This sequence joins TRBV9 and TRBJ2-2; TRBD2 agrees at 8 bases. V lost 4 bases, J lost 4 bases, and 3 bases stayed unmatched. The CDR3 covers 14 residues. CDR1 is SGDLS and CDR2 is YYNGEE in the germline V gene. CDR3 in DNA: TGTGCCAGCAGCTCCGCGGGGGGCACCGGGGAGCTGTTTTTT. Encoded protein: CASSSAGGTGELFF. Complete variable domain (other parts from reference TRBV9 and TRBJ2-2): DSGVTQTPKHLITATGQRVTLRCSPRSGDLSVYWYQQSLDQGLQFLIQYYNGEERAKGNILERFSAQQFPDLHSELNLSSLELGDSALYFCASSSAGGTGELFFGEGSRLTVL.

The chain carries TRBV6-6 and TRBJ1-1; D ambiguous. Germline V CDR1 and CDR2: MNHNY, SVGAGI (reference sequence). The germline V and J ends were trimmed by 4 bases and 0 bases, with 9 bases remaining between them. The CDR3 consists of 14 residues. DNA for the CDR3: TGTGCCAGCAGTTGGGAGGCATTGAACACTGAAGCTTTCTTT. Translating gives CASSWEALNTEAFF.

The CDR3 nucleotides read TGCGCCAGCAGCTGGGCTAGCGGGATTGAGCAGTACTTC. Amino acids: CASSWASGIEQYF. V usage is TRBV5-1 and J usage is TRBJ2-7; 9 nucleotides agree with TRBD2. This CDR3 has 13 residues. Germline loops: CDR1 SGHRS, CDR2 YFSETQ. J gave up 7 bases and V 3 bases, and 5 bases lay outside the gene matches.

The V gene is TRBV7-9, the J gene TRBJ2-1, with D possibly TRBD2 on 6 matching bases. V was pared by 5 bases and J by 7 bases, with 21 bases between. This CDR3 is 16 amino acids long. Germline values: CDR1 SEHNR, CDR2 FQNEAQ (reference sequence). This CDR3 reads CASSTPFGTGRNEQFF. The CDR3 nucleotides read TGTGCCAGCAGCACACCTTTCGGGACTGGTAGGAATGAGCAGTTCTTC.

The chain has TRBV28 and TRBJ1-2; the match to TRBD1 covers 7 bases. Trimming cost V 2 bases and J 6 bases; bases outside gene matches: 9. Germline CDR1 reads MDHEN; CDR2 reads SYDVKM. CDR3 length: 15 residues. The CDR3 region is CASSLRGRGQDGYTF. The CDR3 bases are TGTGCCAGCAGTTTAAGGGGTAGGGGGCAGGATGGCTACACCTTC.

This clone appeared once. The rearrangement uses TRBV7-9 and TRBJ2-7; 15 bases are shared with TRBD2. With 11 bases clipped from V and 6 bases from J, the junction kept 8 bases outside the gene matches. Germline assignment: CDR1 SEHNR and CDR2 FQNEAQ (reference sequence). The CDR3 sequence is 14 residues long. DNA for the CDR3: TGTGCCCTATCGGGACTAGCGGGAGGTCCCGAGCAGTACTTC. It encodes CALSGLAGGPEQYF. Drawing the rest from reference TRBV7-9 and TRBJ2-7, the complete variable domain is DTGVSQNPRHKITKRGQNVTFRCDPISEHNRLYWYRQTLGQGPEFLTYFQNEAQLEKSRLLSDRFSAERPKGSFSTLEIQRTEQGDSAMYLCALSGLAGGPEQYFGPGTRLTVT.

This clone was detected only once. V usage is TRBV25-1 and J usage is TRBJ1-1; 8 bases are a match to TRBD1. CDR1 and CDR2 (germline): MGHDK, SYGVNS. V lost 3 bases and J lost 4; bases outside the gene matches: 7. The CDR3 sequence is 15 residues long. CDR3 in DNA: TGTGCCAGCAGTGACATCGGACAGGGCGGCACTGAAGCTTTCTTT. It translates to CASSDIGQGGTEAFF.